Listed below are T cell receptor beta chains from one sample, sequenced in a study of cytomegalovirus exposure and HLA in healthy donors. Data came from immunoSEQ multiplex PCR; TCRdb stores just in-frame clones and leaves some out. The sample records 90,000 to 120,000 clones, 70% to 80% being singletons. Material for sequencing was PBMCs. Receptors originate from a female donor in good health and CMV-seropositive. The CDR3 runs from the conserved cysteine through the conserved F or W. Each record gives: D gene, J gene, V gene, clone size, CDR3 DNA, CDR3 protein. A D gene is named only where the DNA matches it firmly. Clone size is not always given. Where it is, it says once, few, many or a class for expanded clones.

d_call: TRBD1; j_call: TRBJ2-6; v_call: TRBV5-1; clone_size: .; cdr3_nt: TGCGCCAGCAGGACAGGGGCTGGGGCCAACGTCCTGACTTTC; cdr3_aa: CASRTGAGANVLTF
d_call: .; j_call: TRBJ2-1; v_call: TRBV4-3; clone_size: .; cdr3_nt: TGCGCCAGCAGCCAAGCGCCGGACTTAAGCTCCTACAATGAGCAGTTCTTC; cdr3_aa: CASSQAPDLSSYNEQFF
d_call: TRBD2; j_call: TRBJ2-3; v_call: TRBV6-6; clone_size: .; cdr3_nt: TGTGCCAGCAGTCCCGGGACTAGGATTAGCACAGATACGCAGTATTTT; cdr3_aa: CASSPGTRISTDTQYF
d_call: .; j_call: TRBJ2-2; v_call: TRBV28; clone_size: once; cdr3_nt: TGTGCCAGCGGGCCAGGGGCACTAAAGTTCGGGGAGCTGTTTTTT; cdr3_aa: CASGPGALKFGELFF
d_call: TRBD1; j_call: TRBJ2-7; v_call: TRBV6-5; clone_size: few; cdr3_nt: TGTGCCAGCAGTTACTCAGAGGGGGCGTCCCACGAGCAGTACTTC; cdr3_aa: CASSYSEGASHEQYF
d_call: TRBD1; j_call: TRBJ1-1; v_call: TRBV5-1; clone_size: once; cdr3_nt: TGCGCCAGCCAGAGAGGGACAGTGAACACTGAAGCTTTCTTT; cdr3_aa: CASQRGTVNTEAFF
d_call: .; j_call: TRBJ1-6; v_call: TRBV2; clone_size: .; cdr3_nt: TGTGCCAGCAGGGGACACCGGAGCTCCTATAATTCACCCCTCCACTTT; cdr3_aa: CASRGHRSSYNSPLHF
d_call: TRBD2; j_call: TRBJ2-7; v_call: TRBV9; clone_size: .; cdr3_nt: TGTGCCAGCAGCGCGGGGGGGAGTTCCGAGCAGTACTTC; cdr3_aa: CASSAGGSSEQYF
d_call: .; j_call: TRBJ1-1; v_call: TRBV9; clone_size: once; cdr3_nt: TGTGCCAGCAGCGTAGCGATTCAGGGCACTGAAGCTTTCTTT; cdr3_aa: CASSVAIQGTEAFF
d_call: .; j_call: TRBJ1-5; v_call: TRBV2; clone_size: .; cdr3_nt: TGTGCCAGCAGTAGTCAGGGGATCAATCAGCCCCAGCATTTT; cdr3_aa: CASSSQGINQPQHF
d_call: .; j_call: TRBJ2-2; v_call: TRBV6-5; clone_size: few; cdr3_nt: TGTGCCAGCAGTTACGTACAGTTCACCGGGGAGCTGTTTTTT; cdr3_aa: CASSYVQFTGELFF
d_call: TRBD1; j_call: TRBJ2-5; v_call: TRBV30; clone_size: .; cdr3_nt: TGTGCCTGGAGTTATAGACAGGGGCTGGAGGAGACCCAGTACTTC; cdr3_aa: CAWSYRQGLEETQYF
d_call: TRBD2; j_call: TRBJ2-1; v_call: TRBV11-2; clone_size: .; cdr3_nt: TGTGCCAGCAGCTTAGCCCGCGGGGCGGGGGGTTACAATGAGCAGTTCTTC; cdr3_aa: CASSLARGAGGYNEQFF
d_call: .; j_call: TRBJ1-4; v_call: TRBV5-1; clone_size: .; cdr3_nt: TGCGCCAGCAGCTTGTGGGGGCGCGCAACTAATGAAAAACTGTTTTTT; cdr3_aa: CASSLWGRATNEKLFF
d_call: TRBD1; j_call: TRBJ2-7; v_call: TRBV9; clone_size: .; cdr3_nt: TGTGCCAGCAGCATTTTAGGACAGGGGCGGGACGAGCAGTACTTC; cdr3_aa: CASSILGQGRDEQYF
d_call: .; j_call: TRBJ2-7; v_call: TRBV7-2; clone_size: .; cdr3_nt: TGTGCCAGCAGAGCCCCCTTAGGCGGACAAGTCTCCTACGAGCAGTACTTC; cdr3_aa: CASRAPLGGQVSYEQYF
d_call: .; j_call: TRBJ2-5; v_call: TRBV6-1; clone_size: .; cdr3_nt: TGTGCCAGCAGTGAACCCCTAGCTGCGGGAATACAAGAGACCCAGTACTTC; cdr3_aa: CASSEPLAAGIQETQYF
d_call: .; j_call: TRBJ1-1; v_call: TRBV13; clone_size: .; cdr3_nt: TGTGCCAGCAGCTTAGGCCCCGGCGTGGGGGCAGGCACTGAAGCTTTCTTT; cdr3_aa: CASSLGPGVGAGTEAFF